Listed below are T cell receptor beta chains from one sample, sequenced in a study of T-cell reconstitution after alpha-beta-depleted transplantation in children. TCRdb ran MiXCR on the PCR reads and lists one entry per CDR3 protein. Counted here are 190,000 or so distinct CDR3 sequences, about 6.3% occurring once; the ten biggest clones make up 3%. The sample consisted of PBMCs from the stem cell graft donor, taken from the stem cell graft. These receptors all stem from a human donor who donated a stem cell graft to a child with Wiskott-Aldrich syndrome. Both conserved end residues are part of each CDR3. The order of the fields is J gene, D gene, V gene, clone size, CDR3 DNA, CDR3 protein. D genes are given only for firm matches. Some rows mark clone size as missing; the rest say once, few, many or name a class of expanded clone.

>TRBJ1-1|.|TRBV12-3/TRBV12-4|few
TGTGCCAGCACCCACTTGTGGGGAACTGAAGCTTTCTTT
CASTHLWGTEAFF
>TRBJ2-5|TRBD2|TRBV7-8|many
TGTGCCAGCAGCTTAGAGGCGACTAGCGGGGTCCAAGAGACCCAGTACTTC
CASSLEATSGVQETQYF
>TRBJ2-7|.|TRBV7-2|many
TGTGCCAGCAACAGTGGATTAGGGGGCGAGCAGTACTTC
CASNSGLGGEQYF
>TRBJ1-2|TRBD1|TRBV20-1|many
TGCAGTGCTAGACGGACAGGGCGTCGGGGCTACACCTTC
CSARRTGRRGYTF
>TRBJ2-1|.|TRBV4-2|.
TGTGCCAGCGGCCCTGGGCGAGTCAGCTCCTACAATGAGCAGTTCTTC
CASGPGRVSSYNEQFF
>TRBJ2-1|.|TRBV5-6|once
TGTGCCAGCGGGCGGATGACCTACAATGAGCAGTTCTTC
CASGRMTYNEQFF
>TRBJ2-2|TRBD2|TRBV4-2|few
TGTGCCAGCAGCCAAGATTTCCGACCGGCGGGAGCCGGGGAGCTGTTTTTT
CASSQDFRPAGAGELFF
>TRBJ1-1|.|TRBV4-1|many
TGCGCCAGCAGCCGAAGGTTCGGTGATGGTGAAGCTTTCTTT
CASSRRFGDGEAFF
>TRBJ2-3|.|TRBV20-1|many
TGCAGTGCTAGACAGGCTACAACTACGCAGTATTTT
CSARQATTTQYF
>TRBJ2-1|.|TRBV30|few
TGTGCCTGGACAAAACAACTAGCACAAATCAATGAGCAGTTCTTC
CAWTKQLAQINEQFF
>TRBJ1-2|TRBD1|TRBV6-2/TRBV6-3|.
TGTGCCAGCAGTGACCGGACAGGACTGGATAACTATGGCTACACCTTC
CASSDRTGLDNYGYTF
>TRBJ2-1|.|TRBV15|many
TGTGCCACCAGCAGCGGGCTAGCTGGCTACAATGAGCAGTTCTTC
CATSSGLAGYNEQFF
>TRBJ2-7|TRBD2|TRBV3-1|few
TGTGCCAGCACGCTAGCGGGAGCCGAGCAGTACTTC
CASTLAGAEQYF
>TRBJ1-1|.|TRBV20-1|few
TGCAGTGCCCCCCTACTTTGGGGGCCGAACACTGAAGCTTTCTTT
CSAPLLWGPNTEAFF
>TRBJ1-5|.|TRBV12-3/TRBV12-4|many
TGTGCCAGCAGTGCCCTTGGCAATCAGCCCCAGCATTTT
CASSALGNQPQHF
>TRBJ2-6|TRBD2|TRBV7-2|.
TGTGCCAGCAGCTTAGCTGGCGGGAGGGGCTCTGGGGCCAACGTCCTGACTTTC
CASSLAGGRGSGANVLTF
>TRBJ2-5|.|TRBV27|many
TGTGCCAGCAGTTCCCCAGGGACCCAAAATGGGGAGACCCAGTACTTC
CASSSPGTQNGETQYF
>TRBJ2-7|TRBD1|TRBV6-1|many
TGTGCCAGCAGTCCAGAGACAGGGCTCAGCTCCTACGAGCAGTACTTC
CASSPETGLSSYEQYF
>TRBJ1-2|.|TRBV6-4|many
TGTGCCAGCCGGGCGGGGGCGAGGGACTATGGCTACACCTTC
CASRAGARDYGYTF
>TRBJ1-2|TRBD1|TRBV7-2|many
TGTGCCAGCAGCTTACCCGGACAGGGGTATGGCTACACCTTC
CASSLPGQGYGYTF
>TRBJ1-1|TRBD1|TRBV20-1|few
TGCAGTGCGCAGGGACAGCACCACACTGAAGCTTTCTTT
CSAQGQHHTEAFF
>TRBJ2-3|TRBD2|TRBV9|many
TGTGCCAGCAGCGCCGGGCTAGCGGGTACCACAGATACGCAGTATTTT
CASSAGLAGTTDTQYF
>TRBJ1-1|.|TRBV6-5|many
TGTGCCAGCAGTCGGTGGGGTGCTGAAGCTTTCTTT
CASSRWGAEAFF
>TRBJ2-2|TRBD1|TRBV27|many
TGTGCCAGCAGTCGACGGGACAGGGGTAGCACCGGGGAGCTGTTTTTT
CASSRRDRGSTGELFF